The present TCR beta chain was sequenced within a study of immune heterogeneity within non-small cell lung tumors. Findings of the study overall: High-frequency clones unique to single sites coexisted with identical dominant CDR3 beta clonotypes that recurred across tumor sites within a patient.

TCR beta CDR3 was amplified by multiplex PCR using 32 V and 13 J primers. TCRdb fed the multiplex PCR reads into MiXCR, producing one record per CDR3 protein. The sample has fewer than 6,000 distinct CDR3 sequences; 30% to 40% are singletons. The germline V gene has CDR1 LNHNV and CDR2 YYDKDF (reference sequence). V was pared by 6 bases and J by 11 bases, with 8 bases of the junction left unmatched. The CDR3 loop spans 13 amino acids. Template material for each sample was approximately 0.65 ug of bulk tumor genomic DNA. During surgery, several far-apart biopsies were obtained from every primary tumor. Each patient presented with untreated, newly diagnosed non-small cell lung cancer and received curative surgery. Those donating were patients (newly diagnosed with non-small cell lung cancer) who were having surgery with curative intent. This clonotype is labeled medium-sized (0.01 to 0.1%). Its matching antigen is unknown.

Sequencing was performed on lung tumor tissue. The sequence was obtained from a woman between 50 and 59 years old with non-small cell lung cancer. This rearrangement joins TRBV15 to TRBJ2-2; 8 nucleotides line up with TRBD1. In DNA, the CDR3 is TGTGCCACCAGTTCCTGGACAGGGATCGAGCTGTTTTTT. Encoded protein: CATSSWTGIELFF.